What follows are 6 T cell receptor beta chains derived from one specimen sequenced in a study of blood T cell repertoires in COVID-19. Measured with immunoSEQ multiplex PCR; TCRdb has only the in-frame clones, and not every one. The sample holds about 110,000 clones; about 85% are singletons and the top ten take approximately 1.5%. Material: peripheral blood. These receptors were collected from a middle-aged man with acute or convalescent COVID-19.

This clone is a singleton in its sample. The rearrangement uses TRBV7-6 and TRBJ2-3; TRBD2 matches at 8 bases. The CDR3 length is 16 residues. The trim removed 5 bases at V and 2 bases at J, leaving 9 bases unmatched. Per the germline V gene, CDR1 is SGHVS and CDR2 is FNYEAQ. The CDR3 DNA reads as TGTGCCAGCAGCCCCGTGGTAGCGGGGAACACAGATACGCAGTATTTT. It encodes CASSPVVAGNTDTQYF.

The V call is TRBV7-3, the J call TRBJ2-2, with no clear D. Trimming pared 5 bases from V and 3 bases from J, leaving 16 bases between. This CDR3 region has 16 residues. Germline values: CDR1 SGHTA, CDR2 FQGTGA. CDR3 residues: CASSPSAARDTGELFF. CDR3 nucleotides: TGTGCCAGCAGCCCTTCTGCGGCGCGAGACACCGGGGAGCTGTTTTTT.

The chain uses TRBV19 and TRBJ1-3; 8 nucleotides line up with TRBD1. The ends lost 4 bases at V and 0 bases at J; junction bases unmatched: 14. This CDR3 is built from 19 residues. Germline lookup yields CDR1 LNHDA and CDR2 SQIVND (reference sequence). The CDR3 nucleotides read TGTGCCAGTAGTACCCGTGGGACAGGCCGACGTGGCTCTGGAAACACCATATATTTT. Amino acids: CASSTRGTGRRGSGNTIYF.

The DNA for the CDR3 is TGTGCCAGCAGCTTAGTGGGGACAGGGGGTCGCGAGCAGTACTTC. This encodes CASSLVGTGGREQYF. The chain carries TRBV7-9 and TRBJ2-7; 11 bases fit TRBD1. V dropped 1 base and J dropped 6; count of bases not matched to a gene: 5. The CDR3 totals 15 residues. The V gene's germline CDR1 is SEHNR and CDR2 FQNEAQ (reference sequence).

V and J are TRBV7-9 and TRBJ2-5; possibly TRBD2 for D (6 bases). The CDR3 is 14 amino acids. The germline V gene has CDR1 SEHNR and CDR2 FQNEAQ (reference sequence). V gave up 1 base and J gave up 1 base, with 7 bases separating them. CDR3 DNA: TGTGCCAGCAGCTTAGGGGGGGTCCAAGAGACCCAGTACTTC. Amino acids: CASSLGGVQETQYF.

The genes are TRBV6-4 and TRBJ2-7, with D unclear. The germline V gene encodes CDR1 MRHNA and CDR2 SNTAGT. Trimming took off 9 bases at V and 3 bases at J, with 12 bases between the two ends. This CDR3 has 12 residues. DNA of the CDR3: TGTGCCAGTTTTGACAAATTCTACGAGCAGTACTTC. This encodes CASFDKFYEQYF.